This T cell receptor (beta chain) was recovered during a study of blood T cell repertoires in COVID-19. All recovered Cohort 3 donors got two negative PCRs, got clearance, or saw symptom resolution. Libraries were prepared by immunoSEQ multiplex PCR; TCRdb keeps only in-frame clonotypes and omits some of them. The sample lists hundreds of thousands of clones, around 91% occurring once. Unmatched junction bases numbered 9, after V lost 4 bases and J lost 7 bases. This CDR3 comprises 15 residues. Germline-derived CDR1 and CDR2 are LNHDA and SQIVND (reference sequence). Input material: PBMCs or T cells enriched from blood (not recorded which). The genes are TRBV19 and TRBJ2-1; 8 nucleotides match TRBD1. The receptor's source is a woman younger than 30 who had recovered from COVID-19. The CDR3 region is CASSTDRAVGNEQFF. The CDR3 region has the DNA TGTGCCAGTAGTACGGACAGGGCGGTTGGGAATGAGCAGTTCTTC.